The subject of this entry is one T cell receptor (beta chain). Germline V gene data show CDR1 as GTSNPN and CDR2 as SVGIG (reference sequence). Trimming removed 8 bases from V and 6 bases from J, with 20 bases in between. The CDR3 covers 14 residues. The sample originates from a study of cytomegalovirus exposure and HLA in healthy donors. Repertoires were generated with immunoSEQ multiplex PCR, while TCRdb's copy carries only in-frame clones and drops some. Of about 110,000 clones in the sample, around 87% were seen once. The specimen sequenced was PBMCs. This TCR derives from a woman aged 25 to 39 in good health and CMV-seropositive. The chain has TRBV30 and TRBJ2-1; no reliable D call. In nucleotides, the CDR3 is TGTGCCGGAACCCGATCTAGGTCCCTCAATGAGCAGTTCTTC. It is translated as CAGTRSRSLNEQFF.